The 24 T cell receptor beta chains below were found in one sample sequenced in a study of blood T cell repertoires in COVID-19. The method was immunoSEQ multiplex PCR; TCRdb's version includes in-frame clones alone and lacks a portion of them. The profile shows around 150,000 clones, around three quarters of them singletons. The sample taken for sequencing was peripheral blood. These receptor sequences come from a man aged 50-59 years with acute or convalescent COVID-19.

V is TRBV2 and J is TRBJ1-4, with D perhaps matching TRBD1 (5 bases). V gave up 4 bases and J gave up 1 base, with 10 bases separating them. Germline assignment: CDR1 SNHLY and CDR2 FYNNEI. This CDR3 contains 15 residues. The chain's CDR3 is CASSVGAVTNEKLFF. The CDR3 DNA follows: TGTGCCAGCAGTGTAGGGGCCGTAACTAATGAAAAACTGTTTTTT.

The CDR3 DNA reads as TGTGCCAGCAGCCCCAACAGCTATGGCTACACCTTC. Its translation: CASSPNSYGYTF. V gene TRBV28 combines with J gene TRBJ1-2; D unresolved. The V gene's germline CDR1 is MDHEN and CDR2 SYDVKM. This CDR3 spans 12 amino acids. Trimming left V 6 bases short and J 4 bases short, with 9 bases between.

The chain recombines TRBV5-1 with TRBJ2-2; 7 bases are a match to TRBD1. Germline V gene sequence: CDR1 SGHRS, CDR2 YFSETQ. The CDR3 covers 14 residues. With V trimmed by 1 base and J by 6 bases, 3 bases remained unmatched. This CDR3 is CASSLTGDAGELFF. In DNA, the CDR3 is TGCGCCAGCAGCTTGACAGGGGACGCCGGGGAGCTGTTTTTT. The whole variable domain, remainder taken from reference TRBV5-1 and TRBJ2-2, is KAGVTQTPRYLIKTRGQQVTLSCSPISGHRSVSWYQQTPGQGLQFLFEYFSETQRNKGNFPGRFSGRQFSNSRSEMNVSTLELGDSALYLCASSLTGDAGELFFGEGSRLTVL.

This CDR3 reads CASSVPQGARYF. In DNA form, the CDR3 reads TGCGCCAGCAGCGTTCCTCAGGGCGCGCGGTACTTC. This chain joins TRBV5-1 and TRBJ2-7, with D perhaps TRBD1 (5 bases). This CDR3 is 12 amino acids long. The germline V gene has CDR1 SGHRS and CDR2 YFSETQ. V was pared by 4 bases and J by 12 bases, with 17 bases between.

This sequence joins TRBV5-4 and TRBJ1-2, with D possibly matching TRBD1 (5 bases). V was cut by 2 bases and J by 6 bases, with 8 bases left in between. The germline CDR1 and CDR2 sequences are SGHNT and YYREEE (reference sequence). CDR3 length equals 12 residues. CDR3 amino acids: CASSFGRDGYTF. The CDR3 DNA is TGTGCCAGCAGCTTTGGCAGGGATGGCTACACCTTC.

The chain has TRBV2 and TRBJ2-7, with 8 nucleotides matching TRBD2. The CDR3 length is 14 residues. Germline CDR1 and CDR2: SNHLY and FYNNEI. Germline trimming cut 1 base from V and 6 bases from J; bases unmatched to any gene: 5. The CDR3 bases are TGTGCCAGCAGTGAAGAGAGCGGGGGTCTCGAGCAGTACGTC. It yields the protein CASSEESGGLEQYV.

The chain employs TRBV6-5 and TRBJ1-5, with TRBD1 identical over 7 bases. Trimming at V came to 6 bases and at J to 0 bases, leaving 5 bases not matched to a gene. The germline CDR1 and CDR2 sequences are MNHEY and SVGAGI. The CDR3 totals 15 residues. The CDR3 coding sequence is TGTGCCAGCAGAAGAACAGGGGATAGCAATCAGCCCCAGCATTTT. This encodes CASRRTGDSNQPQHF.

This clone was observed a handful of times. The genes are TRBV6-1 and TRBJ1-3, with a weak D call TRBD1 (5 bases). V was cut by 4 bases and J by 1 base, with 14 bases left in between. The CDR3 loop spans 16 amino acids. CDR1 and CDR2 (germline): MNHNS, SASEGT. The CDR3 region has the DNA TGTGCCAGCAGTGCCAACAGGATAGGGTCTGGAAACACCATATATTTT. It encodes CASSANRIGSGNTIYF.

This clone was counted between two and nine times. The chain joins TRBV5-4 to TRBJ1-6, with 12 bases matching TRBD1. CDR1 SGHNT and CDR2 YYREEE come from the germline V gene (reference sequence). CDR3 length equals 16 residues. V shed 3 bases, J shed 7 bases, and the junction held 5 bases outside the gene matches. The chain's CDR3 is CASSWGDRGQNSPLHF. CDR3 coding DNA: TGTGCCAGCAGCTGGGGGGACAGGGGGCAGAATTCACCCCTCCACTTT.

V and J are TRBV5-1 and TRBJ1-2; the match to TRBD1 covers 8 bases. This CDR3 has 14 amino acids. Germline V gene lookup returns CDR1 SGHRS and CDR2 YFSETQ. V lost 5 bases to trimming and J lost 6 bases; unmatched junction nucleotides: 9. The CDR3 DNA reads as TGCGCCAGCAGGCCTAGCAGGGGGCCTGATGGCTACACCTTC. Translating it yields CASRPSRGPDGYTF.

This chain joins TRBV5-1 and TRBJ1-5; weak D call: TRBD1 (5 bases). There are 14 residues in the CDR3. CDR1 and CDR2 from the germline V gene are SGHRS and YFSETQ. Between the trimmed V and J ends, which lost 4 bases and 6 bases, there was a span of 14 bases. The CDR3 DNA sequence: TGCGCCAGCAGCCTGGGGCCGGAGGCTCAGCCCCAGCATTTT. Protein: CASSLGPEAQPQHF.

DNA for the CDR3: TGTGCCAGCAGTTACCTAAGCGGGGGGCTAACCGGGGAGCTGTTTTTT. It yields the protein CASSYLSGGLTGELFF. The chain combines TRBV6-2 or TRBV6-3 with TRBJ2-2, with 9 bases matching TRBD2. CDR3 length: 16 amino acids. The V gene's germline CDR1 is MNHEY and CDR2 SVGEGT. With V trimmed by 2 bases and J by 5 bases, 6 bases remained unmatched.

The chain couples TRBV19 to TRBJ1-2; tentatively, D is TRBD1 (5 bases). V lost 5 bases and J lost 2, with 9 bases in between. There are 13 residues in the CDR3. The germline gives CDR1 LNHDA, CDR2 SQIVND (reference sequence). In DNA form, the CDR3 reads TGTGCCAGTAGTCTACAGGCCAACTATGGCTACACCTTC. It encodes CASSLQANYGYTF.

This clone has only one observation. The same CDR3 is also encoded by other DNA sequences in this sample. J is TRBJ2-7 and V is TRBV6-5; 7 nucleotides agree with TRBD1. With V trimmed by 5 bases and J by 2 bases, 3 bases remained unmatched. CDR3 length equals 13 residues. Germline-derived CDR1 and CDR2 are MNHEY and SVGAGI. Here the CDR3 DNA reads TGTGCCAGCAGTCGGGACAGAACCTACGAGCAGTACTTC. It specifies CASSRDRTYEQYF.

This chain joins TRBV2 and TRBJ1-5; tentatively, D is TRBD1 (6 bases). This CDR3 spans 13 amino acids. The ends were cut back, 6 bases at V and 8 bases at J, with 14 bases in the middle. Looked up from germline, CDR1 is SNHLY and CDR2 is FYNNEI. CDR3 coding DNA: TGTGCCAGCAGGGGAGACAGGACAGAGCCCCAGCATTTT. Its translation is CASRGDRTEPQHF.

This clone showed up just once. This chain links TRBV7-9 with TRBJ2-1, with 12 bases identical to TRBD2. The junction had 10 bases not matched to a gene; V was cut back by 5 bases and J by 2 bases. CDR3 size: 18 residues. Germline lookup yields CDR1 SEHNR and CDR2 FQNEAQ (reference sequence). This CDR3 reads CASSATSGGHPTYNEQFF. CDR3 DNA sequence: TGTGCCAGCAGCGCTACTAGCGGGGGGCACCCAACCTACAATGAGCAGTTCTTC.

The rearrangement joins TRBV5-1 to TRBJ1-1, with D unresolved. From germline, CDR1 is SGHRS and CDR2 YFSETQ. The CDR3 extends over 14 amino acids. Between the trimmed V and J ends, which lost 8 bases and 0 bases, there was a span of 14 bases. CDR3 sequence: CASTKRDMNTEAFF. The DNA for the CDR3 is TGCGCCAGTACAAAGAGAGACATGAACACTGAAGCTTTCTTT.

The chain employs TRBV11-2 and TRBJ1-3; maybe TRBD1 (5 bases). V lost 5 bases to trimming and J lost 3 bases, with 20 bases between them. This CDR3 has 17 amino acids. Germline assignment: CDR1 SGHAT and CDR2 FQNNGV. CDR3 residues: CASSPVEWRGRGNTIYF. The CDR3 coding sequence is TGTGCCAGCAGCCCCGTGGAGTGGCGGGGACGTGGAAACACCATATATTTT.

The CDR3 reads CASSIPSSGNTIYF. The DNA for the CDR3 is TGTGCCAGTAGTATACCCAGCTCTGGAAACACCATATATTTT. The J gene is TRBJ1-3, the V gene TRBV19; D unclear. The CDR3 runs to 14 residues. Trimming took off 2 bases at V and 0 bases at J, with 5 bases between the two ends. From germline, CDR1 is LNHDA and CDR2 SQIVND (reference sequence).

This chain joins TRBV12-3 or TRBV12-4 and TRBJ1-2; D unclear. This CDR3 contains 11 residues. V gave up 5 bases and J gave up 4 bases, with 5 bases separating them. The CDR3 region is CASSTGYGYTF. DNA for the CDR3: TGTGCCAGCAGTACGGGCTATGGCTACACCTTC.

This chain uses TRBV5-1 with TRBJ1-2; TRBD1 matches at 7 bases. This CDR3 contains 15 residues. CDR1 is SGHRS, CDR2 YFSETQ, per germline. The junction had 5 bases not matched to a gene; V was cut back by 2 bases and J by 1 base. DNA of the CDR3: TGCGCCAGCAGCTTCGGGGACAGAAGTAACTATGGCTACACCTTC. It codes for CASSFGDRSNYGYTF. The full variable domain, in which reference TRBV5-1 and TRBJ1-2 provide the parts outside the CDR3, is KAGVTQTPRYLIKTRGQQVTLSCSPISGHRSVSWYQQTPGQGLQFLFEYFSETQRNKGNFPGRFSGRQFSNSRSEMNVSTLELGDSALYLCASSFGDRSNYGYTFGSGTRLTVV.

This clone came up once. This rearrangement joins TRBV18 to TRBJ1-3, with 8 bases aligning to TRBD1. J lost 2 bases, V lost 5 bases, and 11 bases had no gene match. This CDR3 contains 17 residues. The V gene's germline CDR1 is KGHSH and CDR2 LQKENI. CDR3 coding DNA: TGTGCCAGCTCAGAAAGACCCCAGACAGGGGCTGGAAACACCATATATTTT. As protein: CASSERPQTGAGNTIYF.

The chain combines TRBV18 with TRBJ1-2; a weak D match, TRBD1 (5 bases). CDR3 length: 15 amino acids. The germline gives CDR1 KGHSH, CDR2 LQKENI. V dropped 1 base and J dropped 0 bases, with 9 bases sitting between them. CDR3 sequence reads: CASSPQGNANYGYTF. In nucleotides, the CDR3 is TGTGCCAGCTCACCACAGGGGAACGCTAACTATGGCTACACCTTC.

Here the CDR3 DNA reads TGTGCCAGCAGTGTTTCGGGGGTTAACTCTGGAAACACCATATATTTT. Encoded protein: CASSVSGVNSGNTIYF. The chain recombines TRBV6-1 with TRBJ1-3; D may be TRBD1 (5 bases). Looked up from germline, CDR1 is MNHNS and CDR2 is SASEGT. Trimming took off 4 bases at V and 0 bases at J, with 13 bases between the two ends. The CDR3 is 16 amino acids.